This T cell receptor (beta chain) is from a study of T cells in Graves' hyperthyroidism and ophthalmopathy. Amplified regions were TCR beta CDR3 sequences from RNA transcripts. When the TCR CDR3 underwent first-round RT-PCR, the HTBI primer set was used. TCRdb itself ran the multiplex PCR reads through MiXCR, one entry per CDR3 protein. In the table there are over 700,000 distinct CDR3 sequences, over 35% of which are singletons. If no ophthalmopathy progression occurred within 18 months, Graves' hyperthyroidism was stable. Investigators excluded patients with uncontrolled infection, other autoimmune disease, pregnancy or lactation. The V gene's germline CDR1 is SGHNT and CDR2 YYREEE (reference sequence). The CDR3 sequence is 14 residues long. V shed 4 bases and J shed 5 bases, with 13 bases lying between them. General observations from the study: Most thyroid clonotypes that were expanded above 0.001 also turned up in blood.

Of note for this clonotype: Its antigen is as yet unknown.

The receptor comes from a man aged 18 to 35 with Graves' hyperthyroidism. The sequencing input was blood. The chain combines TRBV5-4 with TRBJ1-5, with D tentatively TRBD1 (5 bases). CDR3 sequence reads: CASSVAGSDQPQHF. The CDR3 nucleotides are TGTGCCAGCAGCGTGGCAGGGTCGGATCAGCCCCAGCATTTT.